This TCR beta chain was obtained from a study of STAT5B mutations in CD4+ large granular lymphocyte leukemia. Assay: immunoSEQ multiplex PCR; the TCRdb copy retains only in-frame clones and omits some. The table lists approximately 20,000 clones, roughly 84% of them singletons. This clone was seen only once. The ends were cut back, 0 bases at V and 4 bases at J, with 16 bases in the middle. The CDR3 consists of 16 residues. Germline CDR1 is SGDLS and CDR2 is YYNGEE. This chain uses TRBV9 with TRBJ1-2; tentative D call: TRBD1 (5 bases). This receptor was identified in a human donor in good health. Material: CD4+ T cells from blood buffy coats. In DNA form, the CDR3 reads TGTGCCAGCAGCGTAGCCCCGGAAATGGACACCTATGGCTACACCTTC. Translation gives CASSVAPEMDTYGYTF.